This T cell receptor (beta chain) appears in the sequencing data of a study of blood T cell repertoires in COVID-19. Per the original methods: Cell counts per sample came from amplifying reference gene primers. The method was immunoSEQ multiplex PCR; TCRdb's version includes in-frame clones alone and lacks a portion of them. That table gives V, J and clone size, and the DNA gave D and trimming. The profile shows roughly 350,000 clones, about 92% of them singletons. Germline CDR1 and CDR2: SSHAT and FNYEAQ (reference sequence). This CDR3 contains 15 residues. Details on this clone: Sequence at one end of the junction differs from germline and may be a read error.

The sample was PBMCs or T cells enriched from blood (not recorded which). The TCR was taken from a woman aged 25 to 39 who had recovered from COVID-19. The chain is built from TRBV7-7 and TRBJ2-1; possibly TRBD2 for D (5 bases). In nucleotides, the CDR3 is TGTGCTAGCAGCAACCCGGGAATCTCCTACAATGAGCAGTTCTTC. Translating gives CASSNPGISYNEQFF.